Listed below are T cell receptor beta chains from one sample, sequenced in a study of long-term antiretroviral therapy in people with HIV. TCRdb keeps only in-frame clones here, not all; method: immunoSEQ multiplex PCR. Here the sample spans about 20,000 clones, 80% to 95% being singletons. Sequencing was performed on unsorted PBMCs, taken 4.4 years after starting antiretroviral therapy. These receptors all stem from a woman in her forties or fifties with HIV. CDR3s include the opening cysteine and the closing phenylalanine or tryptophan. Each record gives: V gene, CDR3 protein.

TRBV6-6,CASSQGQKNQPQHF
TRBV5-5,CASRLTNGNYGYTF
TRBV19,CASSGGRTGELFF
TRBV7-2,CASSLVGGGEAFF
TRBV5-4,CASSLAPQGRDTQYF
TRBV5-1,CASSLELASYNEQFF
TRBV5-1,CASSPQGAKDEQYF
TRBV19,CASSPGPDSEAFF
TRBV5-1,CASSWDRGQGRRGYTF
TRBV25-1,CASSDYRETNYGYTF
TRBV19,CASSTYQHNQPQHF
TRBV11-2,CASRDRTSGGDEQYF
TRBV6-5,CASSRRQNTEAFF
TRBV9,CASSAYDGASYEQYF
TRBV7-2,CASSRDRSYGYTF
TRBV27,CASRFSLRTEAFF
TRBV29-1,CSVDSGDRLFF
TRBV2,CASSLGTSDNEQFF
TRBV5-4,CASSLGRENTEAFF
TRBV1,CTSSQDGGAYGYTF
TRBV9,CASKTTENTEAFF
TRBV30,CAWKGGQGRGNSPLHF
TRBV18,CASSPNQASSGNTIYF
TRBV10-2,CASSVDGAGTEAFF